A single T cell receptor (beta chain) is shown here with its context. The data stem from a study of blood T cell repertoires in COVID-19. Overall study context: Samples came from the United States, Italy and Spain, spanning acute and convalescent COVID-19. T cells, B-cell-depleted T cells, or PBMCs supplied cDNA or gDNA.

V was trimmed by 3 bases and J by 1 base, leaving 9 bases between them. The V gene's germline CDR1 is SEHNR and CDR2 FQNEAQ (reference sequence). The CDR3 has 14 amino acids. The data were produced by immunoSEQ multiplex PCR, yet TCRdb's version contains in-frame clones alone and is incomplete. The sample holds tens of thousands of clones; roughly 89% are singletons and the top ten take 20% to 25%. V and J are TRBV7-9 and TRBJ2-5; tentatively, D is TRBD1 (6 bases). The receptor was isolated from a man aged 50-60 years with active COVID-19. Sequenced: peripheral blood. CDR3 loop: CASSFQGFQETQYF. CDR3 sequence (DNA): TGTGCCAGCAGCTTTCAGGGGTTCCAAGAGACCCAGTACTTC.